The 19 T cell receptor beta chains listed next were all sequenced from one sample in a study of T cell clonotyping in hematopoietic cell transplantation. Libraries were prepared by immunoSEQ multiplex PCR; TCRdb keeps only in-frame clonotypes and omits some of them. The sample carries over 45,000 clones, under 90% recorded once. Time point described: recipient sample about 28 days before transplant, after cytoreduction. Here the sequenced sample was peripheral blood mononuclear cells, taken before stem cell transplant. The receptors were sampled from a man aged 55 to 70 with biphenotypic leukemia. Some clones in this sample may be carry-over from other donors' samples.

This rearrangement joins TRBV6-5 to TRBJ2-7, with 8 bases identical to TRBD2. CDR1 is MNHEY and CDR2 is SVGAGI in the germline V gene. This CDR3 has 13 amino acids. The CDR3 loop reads CVSSGLFSYEQYF. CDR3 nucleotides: TGTGTATCTAGCGGGTTATTTTCCTACGAGCAGTACTTC.

The CDR3 sequence: CASSIAGEDTEAFF. The CDR3 nucleotides read TGTGCCAGTAGTATTGCAGGAGAGGACACTGAAGCTTTCTTT. This chain connects TRBV19 to TRBJ1-1; D gene ambiguous. The CDR3 has 14 amino acids. Trimming removed 3 bases from V and 3 bases from J, with 11 bases in between. Per germline, CDR1 LNHDA and CDR2 SQIVND (reference sequence).

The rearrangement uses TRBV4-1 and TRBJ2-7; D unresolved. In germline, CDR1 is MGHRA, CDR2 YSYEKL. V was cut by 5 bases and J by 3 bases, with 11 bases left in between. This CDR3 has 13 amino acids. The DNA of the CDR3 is TGCGCCAGCAGCACGTCAGCCTTCTACGAGCAGTACTTC. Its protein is CASSTSAFYEQYF.

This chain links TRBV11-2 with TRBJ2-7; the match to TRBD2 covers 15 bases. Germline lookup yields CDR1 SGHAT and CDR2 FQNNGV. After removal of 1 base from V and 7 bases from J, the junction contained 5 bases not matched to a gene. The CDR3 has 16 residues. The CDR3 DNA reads TGTGCCAGCAGCTTAGGTAGGACTAGCGGGAGGGCTGAGCAGTACTTC. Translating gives CASSLGRTSGRAEQYF.

In DNA form, the CDR3 reads TGTGCCAGCAGCGTATCCTCAGGGGCCGAGCAGTACTTC. This translates into CASSVSSGAEQYF. The chain employs TRBV9 and TRBJ2-7; perhaps TRBD1 as D (6 bases). The V gene's germline CDR1 is SGDLS and CDR2 YYNGEE. The ends were cut back, 1 base at V and 6 bases at J, with 11 bases in the middle. The CDR3 is made up of 13 amino acids.

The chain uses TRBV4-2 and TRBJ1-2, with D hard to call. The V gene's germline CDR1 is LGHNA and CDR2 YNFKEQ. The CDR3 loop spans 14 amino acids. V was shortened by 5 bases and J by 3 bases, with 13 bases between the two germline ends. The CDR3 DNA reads TGTGCCAGCAGCGCTCACTCCCAGGACTATGGCTACACCTTC. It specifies CASSAHSQDYGYTF.

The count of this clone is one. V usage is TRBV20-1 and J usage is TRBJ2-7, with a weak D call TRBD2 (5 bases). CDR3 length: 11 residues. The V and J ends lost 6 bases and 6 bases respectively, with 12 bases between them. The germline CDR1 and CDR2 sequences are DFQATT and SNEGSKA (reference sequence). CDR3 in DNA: TGCAGTGCGTCCACTAGATTCGAGCAGTACTTC. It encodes CSASTRFEQYF.

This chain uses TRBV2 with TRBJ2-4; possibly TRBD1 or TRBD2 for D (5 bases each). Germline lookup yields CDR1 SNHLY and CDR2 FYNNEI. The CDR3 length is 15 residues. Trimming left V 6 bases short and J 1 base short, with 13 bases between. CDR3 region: CASRGPPPAKNIQYF. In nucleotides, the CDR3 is TGTGCCAGCAGGGGACCACCGCCGGCCAAAAACATTCAGTACTTC.

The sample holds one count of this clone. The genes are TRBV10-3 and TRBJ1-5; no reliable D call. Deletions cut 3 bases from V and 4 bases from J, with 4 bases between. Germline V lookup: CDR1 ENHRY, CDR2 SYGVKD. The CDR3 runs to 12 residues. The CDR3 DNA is TGTGCCATCAGTGACATGAATCAGCCCCAGCATTTT. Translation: CAISDMNQPQHF.

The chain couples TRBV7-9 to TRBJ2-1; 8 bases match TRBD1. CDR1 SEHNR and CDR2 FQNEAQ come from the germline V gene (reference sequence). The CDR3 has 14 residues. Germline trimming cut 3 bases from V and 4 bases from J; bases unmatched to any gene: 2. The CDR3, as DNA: TGTGCCAGCAGCTTCCGGGACAGGTACAATGAGCAGTTCTTC. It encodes CASSFRDRYNEQFF.

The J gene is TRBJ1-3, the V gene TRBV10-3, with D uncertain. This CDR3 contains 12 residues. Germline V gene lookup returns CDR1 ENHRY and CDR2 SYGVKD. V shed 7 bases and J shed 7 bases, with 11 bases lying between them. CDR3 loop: CAITDGGNTIYF. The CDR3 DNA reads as TGTGCCATCACGGACGGTGGGAACACCATATATTTT.

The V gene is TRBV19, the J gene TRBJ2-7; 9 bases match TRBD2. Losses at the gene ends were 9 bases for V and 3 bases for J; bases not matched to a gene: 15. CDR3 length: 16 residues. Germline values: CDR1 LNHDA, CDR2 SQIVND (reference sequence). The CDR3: CASSLLAGTEHYEQYF. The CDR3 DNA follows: TGTGCCAGCAGCCTACTAGCGGGCACGGAGCACTACGAGCAGTACTTC.

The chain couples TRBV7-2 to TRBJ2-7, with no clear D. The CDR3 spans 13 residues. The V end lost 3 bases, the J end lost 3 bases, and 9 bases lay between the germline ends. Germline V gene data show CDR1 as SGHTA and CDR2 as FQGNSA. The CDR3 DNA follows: TGTGCCAGCAGCTTGGGCCAGCGCTACGAGCAGTACTTC. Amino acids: CASSLGQRYEQYF.

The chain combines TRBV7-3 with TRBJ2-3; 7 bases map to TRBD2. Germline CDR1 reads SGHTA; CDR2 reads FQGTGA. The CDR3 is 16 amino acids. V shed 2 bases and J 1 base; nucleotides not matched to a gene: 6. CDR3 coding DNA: TGTGCCAGCAGCTTATCTCCTGCGGGAGGCACAGATACGCAGTATTTT. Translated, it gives CASSLSPAGGTDTQYF.

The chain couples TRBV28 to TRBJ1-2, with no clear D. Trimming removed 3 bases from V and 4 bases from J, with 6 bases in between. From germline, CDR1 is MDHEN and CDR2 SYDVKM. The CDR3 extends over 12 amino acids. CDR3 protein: CASSLTFYGYTF. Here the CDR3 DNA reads TGTGCCAGCAGTTTGACCTTCTATGGCTACACCTTC.

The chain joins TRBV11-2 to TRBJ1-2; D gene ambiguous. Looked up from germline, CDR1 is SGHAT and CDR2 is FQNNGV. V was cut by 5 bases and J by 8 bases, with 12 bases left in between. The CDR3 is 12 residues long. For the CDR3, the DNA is TGTGCCAGCAGCCCGGGAACCTACGGCTACACCTTC. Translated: CASSPGTYGYTF.

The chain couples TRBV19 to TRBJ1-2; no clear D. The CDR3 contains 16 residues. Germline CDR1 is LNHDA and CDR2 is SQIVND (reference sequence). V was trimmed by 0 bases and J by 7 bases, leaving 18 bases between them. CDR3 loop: CASSIDMSPIYAGYTF. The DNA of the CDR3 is TGTGCCAGTAGTATAGATATGAGCCCCATTTATGCTGGCTACACCTTC. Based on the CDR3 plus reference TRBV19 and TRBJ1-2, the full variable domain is DGGITQSPKYLFRKEGQNVTLSCEQNLNHDAMYWYRQDPGQGLRLIYYSQIVNDFQKGDIAEGYSVSREKKESFPLTVTSAQKNPTAFYLCASSIDMSPIYAGYTFGSGTRLTVV.

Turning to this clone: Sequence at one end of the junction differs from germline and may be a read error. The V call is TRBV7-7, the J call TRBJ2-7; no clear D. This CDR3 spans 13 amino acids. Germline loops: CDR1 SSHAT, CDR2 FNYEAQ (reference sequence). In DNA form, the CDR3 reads TGTGCTAGCAGCTTAGCTCTGTCGGACGAGCAGTACTTC. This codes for CASSLALSDEQYF. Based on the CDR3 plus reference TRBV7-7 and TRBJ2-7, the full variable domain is GAGVSQSPRYKVTKRGQDVTLRCDPISSHATLYWYQQALGQGPEFLTYFNYEAQPDKSGLPSDRFSAERPEGSISTLTIQRTEQRDSAMYRCASSLALSDEQYFGPGTRLTVT.

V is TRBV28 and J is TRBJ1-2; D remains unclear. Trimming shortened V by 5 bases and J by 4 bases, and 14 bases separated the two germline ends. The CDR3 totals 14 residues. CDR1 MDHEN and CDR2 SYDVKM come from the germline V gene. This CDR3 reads CASSPSPDIYGYTF. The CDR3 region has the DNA TGTGCCAGCAGTCCATCCCCAGACATCTATGGCTACACCTTC.